This T cell receptor beta chain was identified during a study of regulatory T cells in long-lasting Graves disease. Trimming took off 7 bases at V and 0 bases at J, with 10 bases between the two ends. There are 14 residues in the CDR3. Per germline, CDR1 MDHEN and CDR2 SYDVKM. Note on this clonotype: As yet, its antigen is unknown.

In building TCR beta libraries, iRepertoire HTBI primers were used together with Arm-PCR of CDR3 regions. TCRdb redid the calling of the multiplex PCR reads with MiXCR, one entry per CDR3 protein. This sample has about 430,000 distinct CDR3 sequences, with approximately 22% found just once. The sample's time point: persistent/refractory GD, antithyroid drugs over 5 years with positive TRAb. The authors made the TCR library using RNA they extracted from PBMCs. Study findings and constraints: Few sampled subjects may have lowered accuracy. Patients with persistent disease showed a bias toward TRBV28, TRBJ1-2 and TRBJ2-5.

This sequence joins TRBV28 and TRBJ1-3, with TRBD1 as a possible D gene (6 bases). This TCR derives from a female donor with Graves disease. The input for sequencing was peripheral blood mononuclear cells (PBMCs), taken when the disease was refractory, from a patient treated with antithyroid drugs. CDR3 protein: CASTIQGSGNTIYF. Written as DNA, the CDR3 is TGTGCCAGCACTATACAGGGCTCTGGAAACACCATATATTTT.